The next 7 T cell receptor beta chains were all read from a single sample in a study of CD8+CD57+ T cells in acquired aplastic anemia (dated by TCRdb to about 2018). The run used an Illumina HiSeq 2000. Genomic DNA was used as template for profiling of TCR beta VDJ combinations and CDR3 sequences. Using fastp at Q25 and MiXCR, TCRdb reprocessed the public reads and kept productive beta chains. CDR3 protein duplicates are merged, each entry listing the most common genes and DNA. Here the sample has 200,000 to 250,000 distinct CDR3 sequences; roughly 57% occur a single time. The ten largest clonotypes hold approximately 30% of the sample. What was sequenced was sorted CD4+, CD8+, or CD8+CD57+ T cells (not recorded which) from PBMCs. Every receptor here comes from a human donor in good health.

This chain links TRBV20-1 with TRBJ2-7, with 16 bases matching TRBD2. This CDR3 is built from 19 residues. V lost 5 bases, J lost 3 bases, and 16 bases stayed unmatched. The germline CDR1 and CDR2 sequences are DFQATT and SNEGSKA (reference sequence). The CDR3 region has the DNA TGCAGTGCTGGAGGAGGGACTAGCGGGAGGGCCTCCTTGATCTACGAGCAGTACTTC. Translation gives CSAGGGTSGRASLIYEQYF.

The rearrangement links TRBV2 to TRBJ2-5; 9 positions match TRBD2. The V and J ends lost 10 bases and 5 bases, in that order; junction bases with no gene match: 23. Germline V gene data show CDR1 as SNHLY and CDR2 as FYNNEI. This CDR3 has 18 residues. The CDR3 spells CAIPPPALAGLGSETQYF. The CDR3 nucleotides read TGTGCCATCCCTCCCCCAGCCCTAGCGGGGTTGGGGTCGGAGACCCAGTACTTC.

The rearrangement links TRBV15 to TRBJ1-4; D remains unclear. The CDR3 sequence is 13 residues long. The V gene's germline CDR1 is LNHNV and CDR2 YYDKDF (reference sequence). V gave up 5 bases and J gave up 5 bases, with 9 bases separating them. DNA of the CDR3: TGTGCCACCAGCCCCAGGCAAAATGAAAAACTGTTTTTT. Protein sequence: CATSPRQNEKLFF.

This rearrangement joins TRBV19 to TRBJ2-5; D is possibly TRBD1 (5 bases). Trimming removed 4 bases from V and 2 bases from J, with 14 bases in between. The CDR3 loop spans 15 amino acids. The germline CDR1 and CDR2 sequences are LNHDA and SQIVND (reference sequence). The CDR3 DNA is TGTGCCAGTAGTACAGGGTGGACGGGTCAAGAGACCCAGTACTTC. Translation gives CASSTGWTGQETQYF. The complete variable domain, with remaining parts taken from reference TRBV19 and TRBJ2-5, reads DGGITQSPKYLFRKEGQNVTLSCEQNLNHDAMYWYRQDPGQGLRLIYYSQIVNDFQKGDIAEGYSVSREKKESFPLTVTSAQKNPTAFYLCASSTGWTGQETQYFGPGTRLLVL.

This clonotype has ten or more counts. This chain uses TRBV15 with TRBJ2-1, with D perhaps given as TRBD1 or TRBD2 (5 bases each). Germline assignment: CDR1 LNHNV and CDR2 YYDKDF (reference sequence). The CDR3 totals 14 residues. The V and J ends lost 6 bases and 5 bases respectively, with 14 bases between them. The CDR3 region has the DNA TGTGCCACCAGGCCGCTGGGGGAAAACAATGAGCAGTTCTTC. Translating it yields CATRPLGENNEQFF.

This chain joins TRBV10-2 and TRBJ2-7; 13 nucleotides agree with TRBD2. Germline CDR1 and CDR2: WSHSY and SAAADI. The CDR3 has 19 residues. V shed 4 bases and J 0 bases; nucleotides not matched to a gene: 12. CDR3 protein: CASSGFRTSGGRSSYEQYF. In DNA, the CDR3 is TGCGCCAGCAGTGGGTTTCGGACTAGCGGGGGCCGGAGCTCCTACGAGCAGTACTTC.

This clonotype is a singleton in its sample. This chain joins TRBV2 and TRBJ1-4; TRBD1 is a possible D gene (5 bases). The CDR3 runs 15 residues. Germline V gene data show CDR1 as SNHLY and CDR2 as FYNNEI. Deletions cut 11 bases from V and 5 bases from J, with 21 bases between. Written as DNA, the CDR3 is TGTGCCTCGGAAGAGGGGCAGGGATTGAATGAAAAACTGTTTTTT. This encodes CASEEGQGLNEKLFF. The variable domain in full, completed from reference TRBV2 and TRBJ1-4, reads EPEVTQTPSHQVTQMGQEVILRCVPISNHLYFYWYRQILGQKVEFLVSFYNNEISEKSEIFDDQFSVERPDGSNFTLKIRSTKLEDSAMYFCASEEGQGLNEKLFFGSGTQLSVL.